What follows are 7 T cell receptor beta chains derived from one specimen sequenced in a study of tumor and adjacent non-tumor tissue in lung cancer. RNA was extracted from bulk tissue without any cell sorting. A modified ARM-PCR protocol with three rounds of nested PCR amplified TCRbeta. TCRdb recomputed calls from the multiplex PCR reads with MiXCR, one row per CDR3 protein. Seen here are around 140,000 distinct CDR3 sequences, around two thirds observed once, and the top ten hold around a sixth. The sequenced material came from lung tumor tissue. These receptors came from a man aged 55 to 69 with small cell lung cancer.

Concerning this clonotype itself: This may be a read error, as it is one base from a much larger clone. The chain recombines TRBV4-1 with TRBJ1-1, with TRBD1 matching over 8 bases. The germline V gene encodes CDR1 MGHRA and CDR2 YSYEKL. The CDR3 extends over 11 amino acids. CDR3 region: CTSRQGSEAFF. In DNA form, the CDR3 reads TGCACCAGCCGACAGGGGTCTGAAGCTTTCTTT.

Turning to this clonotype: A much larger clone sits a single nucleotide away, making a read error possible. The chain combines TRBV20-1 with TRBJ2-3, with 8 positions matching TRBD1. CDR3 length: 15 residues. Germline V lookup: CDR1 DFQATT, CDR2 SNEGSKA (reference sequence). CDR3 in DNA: TGCTGTGCTAGAGGCGCAGGGGGCGCGGTAGATACGCAGTATTTT. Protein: CCARGAGGAVDTQYF.

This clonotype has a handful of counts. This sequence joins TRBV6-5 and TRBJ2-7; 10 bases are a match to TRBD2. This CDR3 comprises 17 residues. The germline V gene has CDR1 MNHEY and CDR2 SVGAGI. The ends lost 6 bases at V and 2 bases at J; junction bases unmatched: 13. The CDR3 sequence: CASRTGENLAGAYEQYF. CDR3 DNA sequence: TGTGCCAGCAGGACAGGGGAGAATCTAGCGGGAGCCTACGAGCAGTACTTC.

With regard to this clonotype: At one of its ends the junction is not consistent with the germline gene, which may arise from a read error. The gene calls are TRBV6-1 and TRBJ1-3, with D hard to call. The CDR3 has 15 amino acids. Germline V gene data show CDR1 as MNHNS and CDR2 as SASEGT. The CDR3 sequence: CVSSAGRSSGNTIYF. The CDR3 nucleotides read TGTGTCAGCAGTGCCGGACGGAGCTCTGGAAACACCATATATTTT.

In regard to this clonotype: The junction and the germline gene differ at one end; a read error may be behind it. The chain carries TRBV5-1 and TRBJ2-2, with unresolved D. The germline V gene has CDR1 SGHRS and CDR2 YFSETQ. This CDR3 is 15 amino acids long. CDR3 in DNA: TGCGCCAGCAGCTTGGGGGCGAAAAACATCGGGGAGCTGTTTTTT. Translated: CASSLGAKNIGELFF. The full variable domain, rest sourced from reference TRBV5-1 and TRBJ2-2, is KAGVTQTPRYLIKTRGQQVTLSCSPISGHRSVSWYQQTPGQGLQFLFEYFSETQRNKGNFPGRFSGRQFSNSRSEMNVSTLELGDSALYLCASSLGAKNIGELFFGEGSRLTVL.

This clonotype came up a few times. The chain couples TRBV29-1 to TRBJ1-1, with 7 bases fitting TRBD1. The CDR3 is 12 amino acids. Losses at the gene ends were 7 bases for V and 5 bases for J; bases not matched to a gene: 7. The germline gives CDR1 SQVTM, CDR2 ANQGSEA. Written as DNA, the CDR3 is TGCAGCGCTAACAGGGGAGGTACTGAAGCTTTCTTT. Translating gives CSANRGGTEAFF.

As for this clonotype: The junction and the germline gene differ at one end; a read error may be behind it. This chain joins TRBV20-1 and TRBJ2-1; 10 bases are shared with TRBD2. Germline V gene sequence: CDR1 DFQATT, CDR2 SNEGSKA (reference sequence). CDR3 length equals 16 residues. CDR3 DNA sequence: TGCAGTGCTAGAGAAACTAGCGGGATAAGGGTCAGTGAGCAGCTCTTC. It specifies CSARETSGIRVSEQLF.